This T cell receptor beta chain was captured in a study of long-term antiretroviral therapy in people with HIV (dated by TCRdb to between 2020 and 2023). Study-level background: The earliest samples were collected approximately a decade before the 2015 WHO recommendation for immediate ART, a period when ART was typically delayed until CD4 counts fell. A retrospective serial study tested whether ART initiation and durable HIV suppression were associated with changes in peripheral blood TRB repertoire composition and diversity. A total of over 150 cryopreserved PBMC samples came from a few dozen adults with confirmed HIV infection and were collected serially over a mean of roughly six years (range 1-12). Among the roughly 30 participants with HIV, more than ten were female. No cross-contamination during QIAcube processing was shown when test extractions of a monoclonal T-cell line were performed alongside about 30 polyclonal samples.

Sequencing of the TRB variable region was done with the immunoSEQ hsTCRB v3.0 assay at survey level resolution. TRB sequencing targeted a depth of roughly 35,000-55,000 T-cell genomes per sample. TRB libraries were pooled and sequenced on an Illumina MiSeq using a v3 150-cycle kit. The paper's processing steps were these. Repertoire analysis ran in R within a reproducible Nextflow workflow covering QC, data transformation and analysis. LymphoSeq2, an R package for AIRR-Seq data exploration, was used to implement custom analyses. After excluding a few samples that yielded fewer than 5000 total TRB sequences, approximately 180 HIV repertoires remained for analysis. Among the approximately 200 retained HIV repertoires, 55 to 65 were collected before ART initiation and around 130 after ART initiation. Repertoires were downsampled to 5000 TRB nucleotide sequences, with summary statistics averaged over 100 downsampling iterations. TRB sequences were retained for analysis only if CDR3 regions of at least seven amino acids were present. Diversity was measured with a Shannon entropy-derived clonality score and the Gini coefficient. In the repertoire networks, any two of the top 5000 CDR3 amino acid sequences were linked whenever the two sequences differed by an edit distance of one. GLIPH2 predicted antigen specificity groups and MHC restriction for TRB CDR3 amino acid sequences. Known CMV, EBV, HIV or tissue antigen associations were flagged by matching CDR3 amino acid sequences against VDJdb and McPAS-TCR. Pre-ART, post-ART and control groups were compared with Wilcoxon signed-rank tests and Holm-Bonferroni correction. TCRdb took this table from immuneACCESS and kept in-frame rearrangements with V and J called. Such tables lack part of the clones; where checked against another copy, unresolved V genes explain under half of the gap, and the rest is unexplained. That table gives V, J and clone size, and the DNA gave D and trimming. The sample table contains approximately 26,000 clones; only one count was recorded for roughly 84% of them. About 6.6% of the sample is held by the ten biggest clonotypes.

The research as a whole found: A significant increase in TRB diversity was found to be associated with ART initiation, although TRB diversity was observed to remain significantly below that of transplant donor controls even after long-term ART. Expanded TRB clones identified before ART initiation dominated the repertoire at all time points, although this dominance fluctuated and declined in many PLHIV after ART. CDR3 length ranges in HIV repertoires were narrower than in controls, and network structure suggested an antigen-experienced repertoire with only a slight naive shift after ART. Since PBMC availability was limited, sequencing covered only the TCR beta chain, with no alpha chain pairing. Unsorted PBMC were profiled instead of sorted CD4+ and CD8+ T cells because pre-ART samples had limited cell numbers. The samples span the years 2004 to 2017, and the ART regimens used at that time may not be as effective as current regimens. Inferences about post-ART repertoire changes were limited because no data were available on ART adherence, viral resistance or therapy changes.

To note about this clone: Its antigen is unknown. Base-call qualities are not available, and no considerably larger clone is one nucleotide away.

To be included, a participant needed at least one PBMC sample from before ART initiation plus at least two post-ART samples. Treatment was received in the United States of America by all participants with HIV. Before DNA extraction, cryopreserved samples of about 0.95-10 million PBMC were thawed and then washed. At the time of the earliest PBMC sample, participants with HIV were aged between about 20 and 55 years. Each participant contributed PBMC samples from 1-4 timepoints before ART initiation and 2-8 timepoints after ART initiation, with a median of 7 samples. For every participant, serial HIV viral load, CD4+ T-cell count, ART history and demographic data were obtained. A Qiagen kit on a QIAcube was used to extract genomic DNA from unsorted PBMC, with samples processed in batches of 12. Inclusive of the bounding cysteine and phenylalanine, the CDR3 is 14 residues long. Only the CDR3 part of the read is kept: 42 bases, read in frame from the first base.

The rearranged chain carries TRBV21-1 and TRBJ2-7; TRBD1 is the table's D call and was not checked against the DNA. TRBV21-1 has pseudogene status. The source material was unsorted PBMCs, sampled 0.4 years after starting antiretroviral therapy. This sequence originates from a man younger than 30 with HIV. CDR3 region: CASSNPDSSYEQYF. The nucleotide sequence is given as TGTGCCAGCAGCAATCCCGACAGCTCCTACGAGCAGTACTTC.